This T cell receptor (beta chain) derives from a study of blood T cell repertoires in COVID-19. Turning to the study itself: There were acute and convalescent COVID-19 samples, and they came from the United States, Italy and Spain. The analysed material was cDNA or gDNA that came from T cells, B-cell-depleted T cells, or PBMCs.

Assay used: immunoSEQ multiplex PCR; TCRdb lists only in-frame clones, some missing. In the table there are approximately 35,000 clones, 80% to 90% of which are singletons. This CDR3 is built from 14 residues. Between the trimmed V and J ends, which lost 1 base and 3 bases, there was a span of 9 bases. Germline V gene data show CDR1 as LGHNA and CDR2 as YNFKEQ. The specimen sequenced was peripheral blood. The J gene is TRBJ2-5, the V gene TRBV4-2, with D hard to call. This TCR was sampled from a man in his 60s with active COVID-19. The CDR3 region has the DNA TGTGCCAGCAGCCAAGGAGATAGAAAAGAGACCCAGTACTTC. It specifies CASSQGDRKETQYF.